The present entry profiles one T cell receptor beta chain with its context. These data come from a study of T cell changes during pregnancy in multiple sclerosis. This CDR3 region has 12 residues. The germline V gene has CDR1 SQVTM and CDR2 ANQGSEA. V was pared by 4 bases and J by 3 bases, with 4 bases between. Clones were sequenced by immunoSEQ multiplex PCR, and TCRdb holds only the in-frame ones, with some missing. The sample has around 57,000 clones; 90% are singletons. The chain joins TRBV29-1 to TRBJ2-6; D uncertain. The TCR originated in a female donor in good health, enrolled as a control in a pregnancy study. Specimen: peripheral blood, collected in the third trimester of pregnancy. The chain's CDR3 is CSVGGGANVLTF. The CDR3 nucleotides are TGCAGCGTTGGAGGTGGGGCCAACGTCCTGACTTTC.